These T cell receptor beta chains were read from a single sample in a study of early T cells in non-severe SARS-CoV-2 infection. TCRdb recomputed calls from the 5' RACE reads with MiXCR, one row per CDR3 protein. The sample includes tens of thousands of distinct CDR3 sequences, approximately 10% seen only once; the top ten take 5.7%. Sequencing used whole blood, obtained at baseline. Receptors originate from an adult who was a healthcare worker with PCR-confirmed SARS-CoV-2 infection or an uninfected control (not recorded which). Each CDR3 is given with its conserved first and last residue. Fields, in order: V gene, J gene, D gene, clone size, CDR3 DNA, CDR3 protein. D genes are given only for firm matches. A clone size is listed for some rows: how often the clone was seen (once, few, many), or a class if it is expanded.

v_call: TRBV5-1
j_call: TRBJ2-1
d_call: -
clone_size: many
cdr3_nt: TGCGCCAGCAGCTTGGCGGCCCCTAATACCCATGAGCAGTTCTTC
cdr3_aa: CASSLAAPNTHEQFF

v_call: TRBV5-5
j_call: TRBJ2-1
d_call: -
clone_size: many
cdr3_nt: TGTGCCAGCATATCTCAATGGGGTTACAATGAGCAGTTCTTC
cdr3_aa: CASISQWGYNEQFF

v_call: TRBV20-1
j_call: TRBJ2-1
d_call: -
clone_size: few
cdr3_nt: TGCAGTGCTCGGGGTGGCAGGGGCCCCAATGAGCAGTTCTTC
cdr3_aa: CSARGGRGPNEQFF

v_call: TRBV3-1
j_call: TRBJ1-2
d_call: -
clone_size: -
cdr3_nt: TGTGCCAGCAGCCAAGGGGCGGCCTATGGCTACACCTTC
cdr3_aa: CASSQGAAYGYTF

v_call: TRBV18
j_call: TRBJ1-2
d_call: -
clone_size: few
cdr3_nt: TGTGCCAGCTCGCCGGACGGAACAGCTAACTATGGCTACACCTTC
cdr3_aa: CASSPDGTANYGYTF

v_call: TRBV6-2/TRBV6-3
j_call: TRBJ2-1
d_call: TRBD2
clone_size: few
cdr3_nt: TGTGCCAGCAGTTACTTTGCGGGAGGGCCTGATGAGCAGTTCTTC
cdr3_aa: CASSYFAGGPDEQFF

v_call: TRBV5-1
j_call: TRBJ1-6
d_call: TRBD1
clone_size: few
cdr3_nt: TGCGCCAGCAGCTGGGGACAGGGTAATTCACCCCTCCACTTT
cdr3_aa: CASSWGQGNSPLHF

v_call: TRBV7-9
j_call: TRBJ2-1
d_call: TRBD1
clone_size: -
cdr3_nt: TGTGCCAGCAGCCCTCGACAGGGGATCATTAATAATGAGCAGTTCTTC
cdr3_aa: CASSPRQGIINNEQFF

v_call: TRBV20-1
j_call: TRBJ2-2
d_call: -
clone_size: few
cdr3_nt: TGCAGTGCTAGAGGGCCTAACACCGGGGAGCTGTTTTTT
cdr3_aa: CSARGPNTGELFF

v_call: TRBV7-3
j_call: TRBJ1-1
d_call: TRBD1
clone_size: many
cdr3_nt: TGTGCCAGCAGCCCGGGACAGCTGAACACTGAAGCTTTCTTT
cdr3_aa: CASSPGQLNTEAFF

v_call: TRBV7-8
j_call: TRBJ2-7
d_call: -
clone_size: few
cdr3_nt: TGTGCCAGCAGCTCACACAAGGACTCCTACGAGCAGTACTTC
cdr3_aa: CASSSHKDSYEQYF

v_call: TRBV20-1
j_call: TRBJ1-4
d_call: TRBD1
clone_size: many
cdr3_nt: TGCAGTGCTAGAGACCGGACAGGGATTTTTGAAAAACTGTTTTTT
cdr3_aa: CSARDRTGIFEKLFF

v_call: TRBV9
j_call: TRBJ2-2
d_call: -
clone_size: -
cdr3_nt: TGTGCCAGCATGGCAGGACACAAGAACACCGGGGAGCTGTTTTTT
cdr3_aa: CASMAGHKNTGELFF

v_call: TRBV2
j_call: TRBJ1-3
d_call: -
clone_size: many
cdr3_nt: TGTGCCAGCACGGGGGGATCTGGAAACACCATATATTTT
cdr3_aa: CASTGGSGNTIYF

v_call: TRBV30
j_call: TRBJ2-7
d_call: TRBD2
clone_size: -
cdr3_nt: TGTGCCTGGACGCGGACTAGCGCTTCCTACGAGCAGTACTTC
cdr3_aa: CAWTRTSASYEQYF

v_call: TRBV19
j_call: TRBJ1-2
d_call: -
clone_size: -
cdr3_nt: TGTGCCAGTAGTATCTCGACTGAATACGGGTACACCTTC
cdr3_aa: CASSISTEYGYTF

v_call: TRBV5-1
j_call: TRBJ2-7
d_call: -
clone_size: many
cdr3_nt: TGCGCCAGCAGCTTGGTGAGGCCCAGGGATTCCTACGAGCAGTACTTC
cdr3_aa: CASSLVRPRDSYEQYF

v_call: TRBV12-3/TRBV12-4
j_call: TRBJ2-3
d_call: TRBD2
clone_size: few
cdr3_nt: TGTGCCAGCAGCCAGACTAGCGGGAGGGCAGATACGCAGTATTTT
cdr3_aa: CASSQTSGRADTQYF

v_call: TRBV5-1
j_call: TRBJ2-7
d_call: TRBD2
clone_size: -
cdr3_nt: TGCGCCAGCAGAACGTCGGTGACTAGCGGGAGTTTCGAGCAGTACTTC
cdr3_aa: CASRTSVTSGSFEQYF

v_call: TRBV29-1
j_call: TRBJ2-5
d_call: TRBD1
clone_size: -
cdr3_nt: TGCAGCATCCGGGACAGGGGGCGCCGGGAGACCCAGTACTTC
cdr3_aa: CSIRDRGRRETQYF

v_call: TRBV5-1
j_call: TRBJ1-1
d_call: -
clone_size: many
cdr3_nt: TGCGCCAGCAGCTTGGTGGCAGGGAGCGCTGAAGCTTTCTTT
cdr3_aa: CASSLVAGSAEAFF

v_call: TRBV29-1
j_call: TRBJ2-1
d_call: -
clone_size: few
cdr3_nt: TGCAGCCCCCGCCGGGGAAATGAGCAGTTCTTC
cdr3_aa: CSPRRGNEQFF

v_call: TRBV29-1
j_call: TRBJ1-2
d_call: -
clone_size: few
cdr3_nt: TGCAGCGTTGCAGGGATCTATGGCTACACCTTC
cdr3_aa: CSVAGIYGYTF

v_call: TRBV2
j_call: TRBJ1-6
d_call: -
clone_size: -
cdr3_nt: TGTGCCAGCAGTGAAAGGACGGCAAATTCACCCCTCCACTTT
cdr3_aa: CASSERTANSPLHF

v_call: TRBV29-1
j_call: TRBJ2-5
d_call: -
clone_size: few
cdr3_nt: -
cdr3_aa: CSVGTGAFQETQHF

v_call: TRBV15
j_call: TRBJ1-6
d_call: -
clone_size: few
cdr3_nt: TGTGCCACCAGCTCAGGGAATTATAATTCACCCCTCCACTTT
cdr3_aa: CATSSGNYNSPLHF

v_call: TRBV12-3/TRBV12-4
j_call: TRBJ2-1
d_call: -
clone_size: -
cdr3_nt: TGTGCCAGCAGTTTTTCGGGGATGCCTGAGCAGTTCTTC
cdr3_aa: CASSFSGMPEQFF

v_call: TRBV6-1
j_call: TRBJ2-1
d_call: -
clone_size: many
cdr3_nt: TGTGCCAGCAGTGACAGGGGCAGGGAGGGGTATCAGTTCTTC
cdr3_aa: CASSDRGREGYQFF

v_call: TRBV12-3/TRBV12-4
j_call: TRBJ2-5
d_call: TRBD2
clone_size: -
cdr3_nt: TGTGCCAGCACCCTTGAGGCCCGGGAGGCAGAGACCCAGTACTTC
cdr3_aa: CASTLEAREAETQYF

v_call: TRBV5-4
j_call: TRBJ2-1
d_call: TRBD2
clone_size: many
cdr3_nt: TGTGCCAGCAGCTCGGAGACTAGCGGATACAATGAGCAGTTCTTC
cdr3_aa: CASSSETSGYNEQFF

v_call: TRBV9
j_call: TRBJ2-2
d_call: -
clone_size: -
cdr3_nt: TGTGCCAGCAGCCCGACGAGCGGGGAGCTGTTTTTT
cdr3_aa: CASSPTSGELFF

v_call: TRBV28
j_call: TRBJ1-2
d_call: TRBD1
clone_size: -
cdr3_nt: TGTGCCAGCAGATGGGACAGTGGCTACACCTTC
cdr3_aa: CASRWDSGYTF

v_call: TRBV11-1
j_call: TRBJ2-1
d_call: TRBD2
clone_size: few
cdr3_nt: TGTGCCAGCAGCTTAAGGCTAGCGGGGAACGAGCAGTTCTTC
cdr3_aa: CASSLRLAGNEQFF

v_call: TRBV11-2
j_call: TRBJ1-4
d_call: TRBD1
clone_size: once
cdr3_nt: TGTGCCAGCAGCTTAAGGGACAGGGTACGGGAAAAACTGTTTTTT
cdr3_aa: CASSLRDRVREKLFF

v_call: TRBV29-1
j_call: TRBJ2-2
d_call: -
clone_size: few
cdr3_nt: TGCAGCGTTGCTACAGGAAACACCGGGGAGCTGTTTTTT
cdr3_aa: CSVATGNTGELFF

v_call: TRBV5-1
j_call: TRBJ2-1
d_call: TRBD2
clone_size: many
cdr3_nt: TGCGCCAGCAGCTTAATAGCGGGAGTATCCTACAATGAGCAGTTCTTC
cdr3_aa: CASSLIAGVSYNEQFF

v_call: TRBV20-1
j_call: TRBJ1-4
d_call: TRBD1
clone_size: few
cdr3_nt: TGCAGTGCTTACAGGGGCGGCGAAAAACTGTTTTTT
cdr3_aa: CSAYRGGEKLFF

v_call: TRBV12-3/TRBV12-4
j_call: TRBJ1-4
d_call: -
clone_size: -
cdr3_nt: TGTGCCAGCAGTGGGACGGGGACTAATGAAAAACTGTTTTTT
cdr3_aa: CASSGTGTNEKLFF